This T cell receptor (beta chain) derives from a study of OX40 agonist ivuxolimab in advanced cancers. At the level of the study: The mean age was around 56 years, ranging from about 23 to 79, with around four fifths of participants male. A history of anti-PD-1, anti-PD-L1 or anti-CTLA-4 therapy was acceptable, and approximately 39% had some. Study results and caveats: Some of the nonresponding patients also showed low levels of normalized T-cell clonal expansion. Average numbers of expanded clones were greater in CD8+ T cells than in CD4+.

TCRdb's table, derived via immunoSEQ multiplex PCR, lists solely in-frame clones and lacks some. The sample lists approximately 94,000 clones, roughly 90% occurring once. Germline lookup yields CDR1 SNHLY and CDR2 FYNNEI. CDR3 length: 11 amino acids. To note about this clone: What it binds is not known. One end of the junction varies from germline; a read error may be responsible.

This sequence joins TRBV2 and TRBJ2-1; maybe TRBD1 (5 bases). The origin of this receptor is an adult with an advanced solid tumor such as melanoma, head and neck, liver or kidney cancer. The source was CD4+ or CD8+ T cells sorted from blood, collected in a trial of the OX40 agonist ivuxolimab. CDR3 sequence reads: CATTIPQGSLF. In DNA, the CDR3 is TGTGCCACCACAATCCCGCAGGGTAGCCTCTTC.